The 4 T cell receptor beta chains given below trace back to one sample, sequenced in a study of T cell clonotyping in hematopoietic cell transplantation. Using immunoSEQ multiplex PCR, the repertoire was profiled, and TCRdb retains in-frame clones only, with some absent. The table shows fewer than 70,000 clones, with 90% to 95% occurring only once. Sequenced: peripheral blood mononuclear cells. All receptors derive from a man between 50 and 59 years old in good health. Some clones in this sample may be carry-over from other donors' samples.

The chain combines TRBV7-2 with TRBJ1-5, with no clear D. Germline assignment: CDR1 SGHTA and CDR2 FQGNSA. The CDR3 extends over 15 amino acids. Trimming cost V 5 bases and J 0 bases, with 11 bases left between them. For the CDR3, the DNA is TGTGCCAGCAGCCGTGGAGGGTATAGCAATCAGCCCCAGCATTTT. This gives the protein CASSRGGYSNQPQHF.

This chain connects TRBV5-1 to TRBJ1-5; D remains unclear. V lost 5 bases and J 7 bases, leaving 13 bases between the germline ends. The germline V gene has CDR1 SGHRS and CDR2 YFSETQ. The CDR3 contains 13 residues. CDR3 nucleotides: TGCGCCAGCAGATTAAACATGGGGCAGCCCCAGCATTTT. It encodes CASRLNMGQPQHF. The whole variable domain, filled in from reference TRBV5-1 and TRBJ1-5, reads KAGVTQTPRYLIKTRGQQVTLSCSPISGHRSVSWYQQTPGQGLQFLFEYFSETQRNKGNFPGRFSGRQFSNSRSEMNVSTLELGDSALYLCASRLNMGQPQHFGDGTRLSIL.

The chain couples TRBV28 to TRBJ2-3; 10 bases match TRBD2. With V trimmed by 10 bases and J by 4 bases, 11 bases remained unmatched. This CDR3 comprises 15 residues. Germline CDR1 MDHEN, CDR2 SYDVKM. The CDR3 spells CATSRAGGVSDTQYF. The CDR3 coding sequence is TGTGCCACCTCTCGAGCGGGAGGGGTTTCAGATACGCAGTATTTT.

The CDR3 spells CASSLFATYEQYF. In nucleotides, the CDR3 is TGTGCCAGCAGTTTATTCGCGACTTACGAGCAGTACTTC. This rearrangement joins TRBV27 to TRBJ2-7, with unresolved D. This CDR3 has 13 residues. Trimming took off 1 base at V and 4 bases at J, with 8 bases between the two ends. Per germline, CDR1 MNHEY and CDR2 SMNVEV (reference sequence).